What follows is one T cell receptor (beta chain) and its context. What it binds is not known. The length of the CDR3 is 13 residues. V gave up 9 bases and J gave up 4 bases; unmatched junction bases: 5. Germline CDR1 and CDR2: MNHEY and SVGAGI. Data came from immunoSEQ multiplex PCR; TCRdb stores just in-frame clones and leaves some out. This sample has tens of thousands of clones, with about 90% found just once. These data belong to a study of T cell responses to AZD1222 COVID-19 vaccine. Whole-study findings and limits: Most donors were white British and more were female, and clonal diversity was possibly underestimated.

This sequence originates from an adult in good health. The genes are TRBV6-5 and TRBJ1-2; TRBD1 matches 10 bases. The specimen comprised peripheral blood, sampled on day 0 of AZD1222 vaccination. CDR3 nucleotides: TGTGCCAGTGGGGACAGGGGAGCCTATGGCTACACCTTC. The encoded protein is CASGDRGAYGYTF.